These 3 T cell receptor beta chains share one sample of origin, sequenced in a study of T cells in Graves' hyperthyroidism and ophthalmopathy. TCR beta CDR3 regions were amplified from RNA transcripts. The HTBI primer set was used in a first-round RT-PCR of the TCR CDR3. Each CDR3 protein gets one entry after TCRdb re-called the multiplex PCR reads with MiXCR. The sample lists around 380,000 distinct CDR3 sequences; roughly 12% were seen once. The specimen was blood. The receptors derive from a man under 40 with Graves' hyperthyroidism that later progressed to Graves' ophthalmopathy.

The V gene is TRBV27, the J gene TRBJ1-1; no definite D call. The length of the CDR3 is 14 residues. Looked up from germline, CDR1 is MNHEY and CDR2 is SMNVEV (reference sequence). Trimming took off 0 bases at V and 0 bases at J, with 5 bases between the two ends. The CDR3, as DNA: TGTGCCAGCAGTTTATCGGTAGTGAACACTGAAGCTTTCTTT. Translating gives CASSLSVVNTEAFF.

This clonotype was detected a few times. The chain has TRBV18 and TRBJ1-2, with TRBD1 as a possible D gene (5 bases). The germline CDR1 and CDR2 sequences are KGHSH and LQKENI. V lost 2 bases and J 4 bases, leaving 20 bases between the germline ends. This CDR3 is 17 amino acids long. This chain's CDR3 is CASSPVSPRGGSYGYTF. CDR3 coding DNA: TGTGCCAGCTCACCAGTTTCCCCCCGGGGGGGAAGCTATGGCTACACCTTC.

In its sample, this clonotype was seen many times. The gene calls are TRBV29-1 and TRBJ2-5; D possibly corresponds to TRBD2 (6 bases). Trimming cost V 8 bases and J 5 bases, with 21 bases left between them. The CDR3 runs to 14 residues. From germline, CDR1 is SQVTM and CDR2 ANQGSEA. CDR3 DNA: TGCAGCAGTGAATCTGGAGGGATCCGGGAGACCCAGTACTTC. Translation: CSSESGGIRETQYF.